These 24 T cell receptor beta chains originate from one sample sequenced in a study of blood T cell repertoires in COVID-19. The data were produced by immunoSEQ multiplex PCR, yet TCRdb's version contains in-frame clones alone and is incomplete. The sample yields 70,000 or so clones, 79% seen once. The sequenced sample was peripheral blood. These receptors all come from a human donor in a cohort sampled during active COVID-19.

This rearrangement joins TRBV6-5 to TRBJ2-7; no reliable D call. This CDR3 is 15 amino acids long. Germline V gives CDR1 MNHEY, CDR2 SVGAGI. Trimming pared 7 bases from V and 0 bases from J, leaving 16 bases between. The CDR3 nucleotides are TGTGCCAGCATCGGTCCCAGACGGAGCTCCTACGAGCAGTACTTC. Translation: CASIGPRRSSYEQYF.

The gene calls are TRBV27 and TRBJ2-5, with a tentative D call TRBD2 (6 bases). V lost 5 bases and J 5 bases, leaving 15 bases between the germline ends. This CDR3 comprises 14 residues. The germline V gene has CDR1 MNHEY and CDR2 SMNVEV (reference sequence). The CDR3 is CASSPLRELETQYF. The CDR3 DNA reads TGTGCCAGCAGTCCCCTTCGGGAGCTCGAGACCCAGTACTTC.

J is TRBJ2-7 and V is TRBV18; maybe TRBD1 (5 bases). The CDR3 is 12 residues long. V shed 6 bases and J shed 4 bases, with 10 bases lying between them. In germline, CDR1 is KGHSH, CDR2 LQKENI. The CDR3 nucleotides are TGTGCCAGCTCGCTTAGGGGTTACGAGCAGTACTTC. Its protein product is CASSLRGYEQYF.

J is TRBJ2-6 and V is TRBV7-9; possibly TRBD1 for D (6 bases). V shed 6 bases and J shed 1 base, with 13 bases lying between them. Germline CDR1 and CDR2: SEHNR and FQNEAQ (reference sequence). This CDR3 has 16 amino acids. The CDR3 DNA is TGTGCCAGCAGTCCCCGCGACAGGTCTGGGGCCAACGTCCTGACTTTC. Translated, it gives CASSPRDRSGANVLTF.

V usage is TRBV6-5 and J usage is TRBJ2-3; 9 nucleotides line up with TRBD1. The germline CDR1 and CDR2 sequences are MNHEY and SVGAGI. After removal of 5 bases from V and 4 bases from J, the junction contained 7 bases not matched to a gene. The CDR3 is 15 amino acids. The CDR3 loop is CASSKDRGRADTQYF. The CDR3 DNA reads as TGTGCCAGCAGTAAGGACAGGGGTCGGGCAGATACGCAGTATTTT.

The chain joins TRBV10-2 to TRBJ2-7; D gene unclear. Germline CDR1 WSHSY, CDR2 SAAADI. The length of the CDR3 is 13 residues. Trimming shortened V by 8 bases and J by 0 bases, and 11 bases separated the two germline ends. CDR3 protein: CASRHSNSYEQYF. The CDR3 DNA sequence: TGCGCCAGCCGACACAGCAACTCCTACGAGCAGTACTTC.

The J gene is TRBJ1-2, the V gene TRBV7-2; 7 nucleotides match TRBD1. Germline values: CDR1 SGHTA, CDR2 FQGNSA. CDR3 length equals 16 residues. V lost 6 bases and J lost 4; bases outside the gene matches: 14. The CDR3 sequence: CASSRPGTDIAYGYTF. Written as DNA, the CDR3 is TGTGCCAGCAGTCGACCTGGGACAGACATCGCCTATGGCTACACCTTC.

The V gene is TRBV2, the J gene TRBJ1-6, with D perhaps TRBD1 (5 bases). V was cut by 4 bases and J by 7 bases, with 14 bases left in between. In germline, CDR1 is SNHLY, CDR2 FYNNEI. CDR3 length: 15 residues. CDR3 region: CASSASGLSNSPLHF. In DNA form, the CDR3 reads TGTGCCAGCAGTGCGTCGGGACTGTCAAATTCACCCCTCCACTTT.

Comments on this clone: It may be a read error: a sequence one base away is much more abundant. The chain recombines TRBV28 with TRBJ1-2; D not certain. This CDR3 is 12 amino acids long. The germline gives CDR1 MDHEN, CDR2 SYDVKM. V dropped 6 bases and J dropped 0 bases, with 5 bases sitting between them. In DNA form, the CDR3 reads TGTGCCAGCAGCCCAACTAACTATGGCTACACCTTC. Its translation is CASSPTNYGYTF.

V gene TRBV18 combines with J gene TRBJ2-7; 9 nucleotides match TRBD1. V dropped 6 bases and J dropped 5; count of bases not matched to a gene: 11. This CDR3 region has 15 residues. Germline loops: CDR1 KGHSH, CDR2 LQKENI. The CDR3: CASSPDGQGMDEQYF. Written as DNA, the CDR3 is TGTGCCAGCTCCCCAGATGGACAGGGGATGGACGAGCAGTACTTC.

This clone came up a few times. The chain has TRBV7-8 and TRBJ2-5; perhaps TRBD2 as D (5 bases). The CDR3 is 15 amino acids. CDR1 and CDR2 (germline): SGHVS, FQNEAQ. The germline V and J ends were trimmed by 0 bases and 2 bases, with 10 bases remaining between them. The CDR3 coding sequence is TGTGCCAGCAGCTTAGCTTGGCGGGCTCAAGAGACCCAGTACTTC. It encodes CASSLAWRAQETQYF. The whole variable domain, filled in from reference TRBV7-8 and TRBJ2-5, reads GAGVSQSPRYKVAKRGQDVALRCDPISGHVSLFWYQQALGQGPEFLTYFQNEAQLDKSGLPSDRFFAERPEGSVSTLKIQRTQQEDSAVYLCASSLAWRAQETQYFGPGTRLLVL.

As DNA, the CDR3 is TGTGCCAGCAGCTTCGGAGGGGTCACAGATACGCAGTATTTT. It yields the protein CASSFGGVTDTQYF. The chain has TRBV11-1 and TRBJ2-3; D possibly corresponds to TRBD2 (6 bases). The CDR3 is 14 amino acids. Germline V gene lookup returns CDR1 SGHAT and CDR2 FQDESV (reference sequence). V was clipped by 3 bases and J by 2 bases, with 9 bases between them.

V and J are TRBV10-2 and TRBJ2-7; 7 nucleotides match TRBD2. The CDR3 covers 13 residues. V was pared by 8 bases and J by 0 bases, with 4 bases of the junction left unmatched. Germline V CDR1 and CDR2: WSHSY, SAAADI. As DNA, the CDR3 is TGCGCCAGCTTGGGGGGGAGCTCCTACGAGCAGTACTTC. Encoded protein: CASLGGSSYEQYF.

This clone was recorded once. V and J are TRBV6-5 and TRBJ2-2; D unclear. V lost 7 bases and J 2 bases, leaving 14 bases between the germline ends. This CDR3 spans 15 amino acids. The germline gives CDR1 MNHEY, CDR2 SVGAGI. In nucleotides, the CDR3 is TGTGCCAGCACCCCCTCTTATTCCAACACCGGGGAGCTGTTTTTT. Its translation is CASTPSYSNTGELFF.

V usage is TRBV5-1 and J usage is TRBJ2-1; 8 nucleotides line up with TRBD2. V was pared by 2 bases and J by 12 bases, with 13 bases of the junction left unmatched. Germline values: CDR1 SGHRS, CDR2 YFSETQ. The CDR3 is 15 amino acids. The CDR3 sequence is CASSLDLLAVGGQFF. CDR3 DNA sequence: TGCGCCAGCAGCTTAGACCTACTAGCGGTTGGGGGGCAGTTCTTC. Filled out from reference TRBV5-1 and TRBJ2-1, the complete variable domain reads KAGVTQTPRYLIKTRGQQVTLSCSPISGHRSVSWYQQTPGQGLQFLFEYFSETQRNKGNFPGRFSGRQFSNSRSEMNVSTLELGDSALYLCASSLDLLAVGGQFFGPGTRLTVL.

This clone was seen a handful of times. J is TRBJ2-3 and V is TRBV5-1, with D maybe TRBD1 (6 bases). This CDR3 is built from 15 residues. V was pared by 0 bases and J by 3 bases, with 11 bases between. In germline, CDR1 is SGHRS, CDR2 YFSETQ. In DNA, the CDR3 is TGCGCCAGCAGCTTGGAGCAGGGGATGACAGATACGCAGTATTTT. It encodes CASSLEQGMTDTQYF.

The V call is TRBV5-1, the J call TRBJ2-2; 10 nucleotides line up with TRBD1. The CDR3 covers 15 residues. After removal of 5 bases from V and 6 bases from J, the junction contained 7 bases not matched to a gene. Germline lookup yields CDR1 SGHRS and CDR2 YFSETQ. As DNA, the CDR3 is TGCGCCAGCAGTCACCGGGACAGGGGTGCCGGGGAGCTGTTTTTT. It translates to CASSHRDRGAGELFF.

The J gene is TRBJ1-5, the V gene TRBV7-9, with 8 bases aligning to TRBD1. J was trimmed by 6 bases and V by 5 bases; bases with no gene match: 12. The V gene's germline CDR1 is SEHNR and CDR2 FQNEAQ (reference sequence). The CDR3 loop spans 16 amino acids. This chain's CDR3 is CASSPGTGTRSQPQHF. The DNA for the CDR3 is TGTGCCAGCAGCCCAGGGACAGGAACGAGAAGTCAGCCCCAGCATTTT.

This chain uses TRBV6-5 with TRBJ2-1; the match to TRBD1 covers 9 bases. CDR1 and CDR2 (germline): MNHEY, SVGAGI. With 8 bases clipped from V and 6 bases from J, the junction kept 8 bases outside the gene matches. The CDR3 has 14 residues. The CDR3 loop is CASGRDRAVNEQFF. The DNA of the CDR3 is TGTGCCAGCGGCCGGGACAGGGCGGTCAATGAGCAGTTCTTC.

The chain carries TRBV19 and TRBJ2-2, with TRBD1 identical over 10 bases. The CDR3 spans 14 residues. The germline V gene has CDR1 LNHDA and CDR2 SQIVND (reference sequence). V dropped 7 bases and J dropped 4; count of bases not matched to a gene: 3. The CDR3 coding sequence is TGTGCCAGTATCGGGACAGGGGTCACCGGGGAGCTGTTTTTT. As protein: CASIGTGVTGELFF.

This clone was recorded only once. The V gene is TRBV28, the J gene TRBJ2-7; 10 positions agree with TRBD1. Germline V gene sequence: CDR1 MDHEN, CDR2 SYDVKM. V lost 6 bases, J lost 2 bases, and 1 base stayed unmatched. The CDR3 has 13 residues. CDR3 coding DNA: TGTGCCAGCAGGGGGACAGGGGCCTACGAGCAGTACTTC. Encoded protein: CASRGTGAYEQYF. The whole variable domain, remainder taken from reference TRBV28 and TRBJ2-7, is DVKVTQSSRYLVKRTGEKVFLECVQDMDHENMFWYRQDPGLGLRLIYFSYDVKMKEKGDIPEGYSVSREKKERFSLILESASTNQTSMYLCASRGTGAYEQYFGPGTRLTVT.

The chain links TRBV6-5 to TRBJ2-7, with D possibly matching TRBD2 (6 bases). The CDR3 extends over 14 amino acids. The germline V gene has CDR1 MNHEY and CDR2 SVGAGI. Trimming removed 8 bases at V and 3 bases at J, with 17 bases between. CDR3 loop: CASFGGDFDYEQYF. In DNA, the CDR3 is TGTGCCAGCTTCGGCGGGGACTTTGACTACGAGCAGTACTTC.

The chain recombines TRBV9 with TRBJ2-7; D is possibly TRBD1 (6 bases). From germline, CDR1 is SGDLS and CDR2 YYNGEE. Between the trimmed V and J ends, which lost 0 bases and 7 bases, there was a span of 14 bases. The CDR3 consists of 14 residues. CDR3 in amino acids: CASSVGLNTGEQYF. The CDR3 region has the DNA TGTGCCAGCAGCGTAGGGTTGAACACAGGGGAGCAGTACTTC.

The chain combines TRBV3-1 (or the pseudogene TRBV3-2) with TRBJ1-4; a possible D gene is TRBD1 (5 bases). The CDR3 sequence is 13 residues long. V was cut by 2 bases and J by 5 bases, with 6 bases left in between. Germline V gene lookup returns CDR1 LGHDT and CDR2 YNNKEL (reference sequence). CDR3 sequence: CASSQQGNEKLFF. The CDR3 coding sequence is TGTGCCAGCAGCCAACAGGGAAATGAAAAACTGTTTTTT.